These 11 T cell receptor beta chains came from one sample sequenced in a study of fetal regulatory T cell absence and autoimmunity. Assay: immunoSEQ multiplex PCR; the TCRdb copy retains only in-frame clones and omits some. The data contain about 95,000 clones, about two thirds of them singletons. The sample consisted of pancreas tissue. The receptors stem from a male donor with IPEX syndrome.

V is TRBV7-9 and J is TRBJ1-5; tentative D call: TRBD1 (5 bases). V lost 1 base and J lost 4, with 17 bases in between. Germline V gene sequence: CDR1 SEHNR, CDR2 FQNEAQ (reference sequence). There are 17 residues in the CDR3. CDR3 protein: CASSLGPTPGTNQPQHF. The CDR3 nucleotides are TGTGCCAGCAGCTTAGGGCCCACGCCAGGGACGAATCAGCCCCAGCATTTT.

The gene calls are TRBV7-2 and TRBJ2-7; D not certain. Germline V gives CDR1 SGHTA, CDR2 FQGNSA. V dropped 2 bases and J dropped 3 bases, with 11 bases sitting between them. The CDR3 runs to 14 residues. The CDR3 DNA reads as TGTGCCAGCAGCTTAATGGGCTTTAGCTACGAGCAGTACTTC. This gives the protein CASSLMGFSYEQYF.

J is TRBJ2-3 and V is TRBV7-8, with D perhaps assigned TRBD1 or TRBD2 (6 bases each). The V end was cut by 3 bases, the J end by 0 bases, with 19 bases between. The CDR3 extends over 18 amino acids. Per germline, CDR1 SGHVS and CDR2 FQNEAQ. The CDR3 DNA reads as TGTGCCAGCAGCTTCCCGGGGGCCATACTATCTAGCACAGATACGCAGTATTTT. It encodes CASSFPGAILSSTDTQYF. Using reference TRBV7-8 and TRBJ2-3 for the parts outside the CDR3, the full variable domain is GAGVSQSPRYKVAKRGQDVALRCDPISGHVSLFWYQQALGQGPEFLTYFQNEAQLDKSGLPSDRFFAERPEGSVSTLKIQRTQQEDSAVYLCASSFPGAILSSTDTQYFGPGTRLTVL.

V usage is TRBV7-4 and J usage is TRBJ1-5; D call uncertain. This CDR3 contains 17 residues. The germline gives CDR1 SGHVT, CDR2 SQSDAQ. V was clipped by 1 base and J by 0 bases, with 13 bases between them. In DNA, the CDR3 is TGTGCCAGCAGCTTAGTAAGTTGGCAGTTTAGCAATCAGCCCCAGCATTTT. This translates into CASSLVSWQFSNQPQHF.

The rearrangement uses TRBV15 and TRBJ2-1, with a weak D call TRBD2 (5 bases). The CDR3 runs 16 residues. The V gene's germline CDR1 is LNHNV and CDR2 YYDKDF (reference sequence). The V end was cut by 3 bases, the J end by 4 bases, with 16 bases between. CDR3 amino acids: CATSRDGLARYNEQFF. Written as DNA, the CDR3 is TGTGCCACCAGCAGGGACGGACTGGCCCGTTACAATGAGCAGTTCTTC. Combining the CDR3 with reference TRBV15 and TRBJ2-1 gives the whole variable domain DAMVIQNPRYQVTQFGKPVTLSCSQTLNHNVMYWYQQKSSQAPKLLFHYYDKDFNNEADTPDNFQSRRPNTSFCFLDIRSPGLGDTAMYLCATSRDGLARYNEQFFGPGTRLTVL.

This clone has just a few counts. The chain is built from TRBV7-2 and TRBJ2-7; the D is unclear. The CDR3 contains 12 residues. Germline CDR1 and CDR2: SGHTA and FQGNSA. V was cut by 3 bases and J by 1 base, with 4 bases left in between. CDR3 residues: CASSFGSYEQYF. The CDR3 nucleotides read TGTGCCAGCAGCTTCGGGTCCTACGAGCAGTACTTC.

The gene calls are TRBV9 and TRBJ1-3, with 7 bases lining up with TRBD1. V was clipped by 0 bases and J by 0 bases; unmatched bases: 6. CDR1 SGDLS and CDR2 YYNGEE come from the germline V gene. The CDR3 extends over 17 amino acids. CDR3 in amino acids: CASSVARDSYSGNTIYF. CDR3 sequence (DNA): TGTGCCAGCAGCGTAGCTCGGGACAGCTACTCTGGAAACACCATATATTTT.

The chain joins TRBV4-3 to TRBJ2-4; D is perhaps TRBD2 (6 bases). CDR1 is LGHNA, CDR2 YSLEER, per germline. V lost 1 base to trimming and J lost 0 bases, with 10 bases between them. This CDR3 spans 16 amino acids. The CDR3 DNA reads as TGCGCCAGCAGCCAAGTTATGGGACTAGCCAAAAACATTCAGTACTTC. Translation: CASSQVMGLAKNIQYF.

The V gene is TRBV7-2, the J gene TRBJ2-4; 12 bases line up with TRBD2. Looked up from germline, CDR1 is SGHTA and CDR2 is FQGNSA. This CDR3 is built from 18 residues. Trimming at V came to 1 base and at J to 1 base, leaving 5 bases not matched to a gene. The CDR3 region has the DNA TGTGCCAGCAGCTTAGGGCTAGCGGGGGGGATGGCCAAAAACATTCAGTACTTC. Translation: CASSLGLAGGMAKNIQYF.

V and J are TRBV10-3 and TRBJ1-1; possibly TRBD1 for D (5 bases). Per germline, CDR1 ENHRY and CDR2 SYGVKD. V dropped 6 bases and J dropped 4 bases, with 6 bases sitting between them. The CDR3 covers 11 residues. As DNA, the CDR3 is TGTGCCATCAGGCAGGGCACTGAAGCTTTCTTT. Its translation is CAIRQGTEAFF.

The chain carries TRBV7-6 and TRBJ2-5; 9 nucleotides align to TRBD1. With 5 bases clipped from V and 4 bases from J, the junction kept 5 bases outside the gene matches. Germline CDR1 SGHVS, CDR2 FNYEAQ. The CDR3 length is 14 residues. As DNA, the CDR3 is TGTGCCAGCAGCCTGACAGGGGGGGTAGAGACCCAGTACTTC. Its protein is CASSLTGGVETQYF. Based on the CDR3 plus reference TRBV7-6 and TRBJ2-5, the full variable domain is GAGVSQSPRYKVTKRGQDVALRCDPISGHVSLYWYRQALGQGPEFLTYFNYEAQQDKSGLPNDRFSAERPEGSISTLTIQRTEQRDSAMYRCASSLTGGVETQYFGPGTRLLVL.